This T cell receptor (beta chain) was sequenced for a study of blood T cell repertoires in COVID-19. Study-level background: Sample material is recorded as cDNA or gDNA derived from T cells, B-cell-depleted T cells, or PBMCs.

The data were produced by immunoSEQ multiplex PCR, yet TCRdb's version contains in-frame clones alone and is incomplete. The table shows approximately 210,000 clones, with about four fifths occurring only once. The germline CDR1 and CDR2 sequences are MNHEY and SVGEGT. Trimming cost V 6 bases and J 8 bases; bases outside gene matches: 10. This CDR3 has 15 residues. Sequencing was carried out using PBMCs or T cells enriched from blood (not recorded which). This chain connects TRBV6-2 or TRBV6-3 to TRBJ2-1, with TRBD2 matching over 10 bases. This TCR was recovered from a woman aged 55-75 years who had recovered from COVID-19. CDR3 loop: CASSWSSGGAYEQFF. As DNA, the CDR3 is TGTGCCAGCAGCTGGTCGAGCGGGGGGGCCTATGAGCAGTTCTTC.